This TCR beta chain was identified in a study of CD8+ T cells in alopecia areata (dated by TCRdb to 2016 to 2019). Concerning the study at large: Treated patients were enrolled in an open-label pilot trial of oral tofacitinib at 5 to 10 mg twice daily for moderate-to-severe alopecia areata. Patients received tofacitinib for 6 to 18 months and were then followed off drug for 6 months to check for delayed response and recurrence. In treated patients, disease severity was measured using the SALT score, which gives the percentage of scalp surface area affected. To study T cell clonal expansion in alopecia areata, the researchers applied high-throughput TCRbeta sequencing to both the C3H/HeJ mouse model and human patients. In humans, TCRbeta sequencing was performed on scalp tissue and on sorted CD4+ and CD8+ peripheral blood T cells from healthy controls and from patients with patchy or totalis/universalis alopecia areata. Patients on tofacitinib were biopsied at baseline and after 4 and 24 weeks of treatment, and several of the patients also had a later scalp biopsy. Scalp clonality was compared among normal scalp (n=4), patchy alopecia areata scalp (n=8), and alopecia totalis/universalis scalp (n=8). RNA was obtained with the PAXgene miRNA kit for fixed scalp, the miRNeasy kit for PBMCs, and the RNeasy kit for mouse skin. TCRbeta CDR3 regions were amplified by immunoSEQ multiplex PCR using 35 Vbeta forward and 13 Jbeta reverse primers. Overall study results and their limits: Tofacitinib significantly lowered scalp clonality and the number of expanded CD8+ clones among the top 100 scalp clones. During tofacitinib treatment, many expanded lesional clones stuck around in both scalp and blood, and this persistence may partly explain why relapse happens after treatment is stopped. TCR sequences shared between patients were less clear than in mice, possibly partly because of HLA diversity in the patient population. Unlike mouse skin, where gammadelta T cells dominate, normal human skin contains resident alphabeta T cells that get sequenced too, which complicates analysis of the scalp TCR repertoire. Compared with normal scalp, lesional scalp, particularly in alopecia totalis/universalis, had higher clonality and more expanded CD8+ clones, which suggests antigenic drive. The treated cohort was small, with a single nonresponder, so links between baseline CD8+ expansion and response need larger studies.

Trimming at the junction amounts to 0 bases on V and 7 bases on J, and the germline ends lie 7 bases apart. Including cysteine and phenylalanine, the CDR3 has 14 amino acids. Solely the CDR3 DNA is kept, with 42 bases framed from the first base. As encoded in the germline V gene (reference sequence), CDR1 is SEHNR while CDR2 is FQNEAQ. What this sample's time point label stands for: less than five weeks on oral tofacitinib. The treatment or condition label corresponds to: oral pan-JAK inhibitor, 5-10 mg twice daily. Lesional scalp punch biopsies and peripheral blood were collected from alopecia areata patients. PBMCs were separated by density centrifugation and stained for CD3, CD4 and CD8, after which CD4+ and CD8+ T cells were sorted on a FACSAria. Note on this clone: There is no known antigen for this receptor. No quality values exist for individual bases; no much larger clone is one base distant. Other DNA variants within this sample encode the same CDR3.

Library preparation was by the immunoSEQ multiplex PCR assay. RNA was extracted from all samples and reverse transcribed into cDNA, which served as template for TCR sequencing. First-strand cDNA was synthesized with SuperScript III using a 2:1 mix of oligo-dT and random hexamers. A synthetic immune receptor repertoire was used to measure amplification bias, and any remaining bias was corrected computationally. Concerning the study's data processing: After raw reads were preprocessed to remove errors, the CDR3 was defined following IMGT conventions as running from the conserved cysteine to phenylalanine. Clonality was computed as 1 minus the Shannon entropy, with the entropy normalized by log2 of the number of productive unique TCRs. CD4 or CD8 identity of scalp clones was inferred by cross-referencing scalp TCRbeta sequences with sorted blood CD4 and CD8 repertoires. Entries here come from immuneACCESS through TCRdb and include only in-frame sequences with V and J called. Some clones fail to appear in such tables; in the studies checked, an unresolved V gene covers under half of the shortfall, and the cause of the remainder is unknown. From that table come the V and J calls and clone size; the DNA was used to work out D and trimming. The sample includes more than 200,000 clones, with less than 65% observed a single time. Around 4.2% of the sample lies in the top ten.

The TCR was taken from a human donor with alopecia areata. The input for sequencing was CD4+ T cells sorted from blood, taken at week 4, from a patient treated with tofacitinib. The sequence joins TRBV7-9 to TRBJ1-6, with the identity of the D gene unclear. This receptor has the CDR3 CASSLASANSPLHF. The nucleotide sequence reads as follows: TGTGCCAGCAGCTTAGCGAGTGCAAATTCACCCCTCCACTTT.